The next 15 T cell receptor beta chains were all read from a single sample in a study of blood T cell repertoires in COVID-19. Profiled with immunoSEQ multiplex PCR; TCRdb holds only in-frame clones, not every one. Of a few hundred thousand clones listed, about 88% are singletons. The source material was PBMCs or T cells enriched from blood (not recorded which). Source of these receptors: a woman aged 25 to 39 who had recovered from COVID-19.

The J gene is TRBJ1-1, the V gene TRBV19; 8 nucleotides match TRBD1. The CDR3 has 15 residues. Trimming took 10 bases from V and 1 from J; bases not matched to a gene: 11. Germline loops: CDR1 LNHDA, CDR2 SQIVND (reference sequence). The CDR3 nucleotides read TGTGCCACCGGTAGCCTAGGACAGGGGAACACTGAAGCTTTCTTT. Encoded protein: CATGSLGQGNTEAFF.

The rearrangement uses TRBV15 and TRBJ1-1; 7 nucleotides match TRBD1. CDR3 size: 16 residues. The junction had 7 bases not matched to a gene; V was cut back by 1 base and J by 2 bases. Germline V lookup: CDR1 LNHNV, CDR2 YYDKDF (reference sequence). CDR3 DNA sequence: TGTGCCACCAGCAGAGGATCCAGGGGGTCCAACACTGAAGCTTTCTTT. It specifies CATSRGSRGSNTEAFF.

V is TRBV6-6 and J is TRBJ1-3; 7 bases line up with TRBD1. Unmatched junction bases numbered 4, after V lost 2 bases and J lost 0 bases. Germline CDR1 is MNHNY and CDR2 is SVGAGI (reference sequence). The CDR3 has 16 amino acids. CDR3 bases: TGTGCCAGCAGTTACGGTCGGGACAGCTCTGGAAACACCATATATTTT. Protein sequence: CASSYGRDSSGNTIYF.

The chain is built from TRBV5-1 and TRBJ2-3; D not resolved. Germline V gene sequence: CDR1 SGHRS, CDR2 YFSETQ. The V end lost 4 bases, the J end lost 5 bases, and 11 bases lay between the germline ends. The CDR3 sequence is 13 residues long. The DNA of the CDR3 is TGCGCCAGCAGCCTGCCGGGTTTAGATACGCAGTATTTT. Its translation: CASSLPGLDTQYF.

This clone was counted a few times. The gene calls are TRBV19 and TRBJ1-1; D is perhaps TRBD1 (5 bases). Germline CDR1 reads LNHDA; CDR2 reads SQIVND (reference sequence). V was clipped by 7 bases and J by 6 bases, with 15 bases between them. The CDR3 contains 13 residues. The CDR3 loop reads CASTPRGKAEAFF. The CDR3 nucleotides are TGTGCCAGTACCCCGCGGGGGAAAGCTGAAGCTTTCTTT. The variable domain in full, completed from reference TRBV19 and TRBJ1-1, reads DGGITQSPKYLFRKEGQNVTLSCEQNLNHDAMYWYRQDPGQGLRLIYYSQIVNDFQKGDIAEGYSVSREKKESFPLTVTSAQKNPTAFYLCASTPRGKAEAFFGQGTRLTVV.

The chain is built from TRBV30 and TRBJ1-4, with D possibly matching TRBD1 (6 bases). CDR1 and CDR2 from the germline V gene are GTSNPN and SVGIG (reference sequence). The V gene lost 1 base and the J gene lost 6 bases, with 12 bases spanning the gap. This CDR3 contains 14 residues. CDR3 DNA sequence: TGTGCCTGGAGTGCGGGGGGCGGGGATGAAAAACTGTTTTTT. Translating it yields CAWSAGGGDEKLFF.

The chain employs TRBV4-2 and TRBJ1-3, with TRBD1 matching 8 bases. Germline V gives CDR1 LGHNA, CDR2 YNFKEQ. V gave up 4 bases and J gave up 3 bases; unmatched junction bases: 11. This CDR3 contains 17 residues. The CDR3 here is CASSPARMTGVGNTIYF. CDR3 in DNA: TGTGCCAGCAGCCCAGCTCGAATGACAGGGGTTGGAAACACCATATATTTT.

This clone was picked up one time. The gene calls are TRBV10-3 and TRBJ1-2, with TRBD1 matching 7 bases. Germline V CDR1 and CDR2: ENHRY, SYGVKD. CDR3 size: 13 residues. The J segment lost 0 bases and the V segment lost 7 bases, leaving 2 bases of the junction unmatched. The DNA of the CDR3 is TGTGCCATCACTGGGACAGCTAACTATGGCTACACCTTC. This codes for CAITGTANYGYTF.

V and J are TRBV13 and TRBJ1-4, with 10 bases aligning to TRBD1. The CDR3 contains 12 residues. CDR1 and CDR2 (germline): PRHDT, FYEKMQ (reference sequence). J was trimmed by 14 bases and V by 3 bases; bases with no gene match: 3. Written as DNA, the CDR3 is TGTGCCAGCAGCTTCAGACAGGGGGCCCTGTTTTTT. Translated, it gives CASSFRQGALFF.

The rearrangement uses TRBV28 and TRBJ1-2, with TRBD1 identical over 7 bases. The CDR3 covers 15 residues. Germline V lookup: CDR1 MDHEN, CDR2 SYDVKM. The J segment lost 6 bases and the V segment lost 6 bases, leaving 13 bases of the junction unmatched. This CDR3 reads CASSPDRTILHGYTF. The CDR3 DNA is TGTGCCAGCAGCCCGGACAGGACCATACTCCATGGCTACACCTTC.

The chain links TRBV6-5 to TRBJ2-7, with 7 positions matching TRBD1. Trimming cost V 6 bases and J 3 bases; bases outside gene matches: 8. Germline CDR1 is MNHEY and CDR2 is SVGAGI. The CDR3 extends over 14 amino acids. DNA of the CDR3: TGTGCCAGCAGCCGGGGACCAGGGGGCTACGAGCAGTACTTC. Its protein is CASSRGPGGYEQYF.

The CDR3 loop is CAWSVGQGALIPANEKLFF. DNA of the CDR3: TGTGCCTGGAGTGTTGGCCAGGGGGCCCTCATACCGGCTAATGAAAAACTGTTTTTT. The chain has TRBV30 and TRBJ1-4, with 8 bases identical to TRBD1. The CDR3 spans 19 residues. Unmatched junction bases numbered 15, after V lost 0 bases and J lost 3 bases. In germline, CDR1 is GTSNPN, CDR2 SVGIG (reference sequence).

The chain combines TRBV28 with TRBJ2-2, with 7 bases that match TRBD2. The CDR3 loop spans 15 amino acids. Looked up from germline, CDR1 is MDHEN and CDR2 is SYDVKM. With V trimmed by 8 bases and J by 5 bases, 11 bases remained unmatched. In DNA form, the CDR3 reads TGTGCCAGCGCTAGGTCGGGGGGTGGAACCGGGGAGCTGTTTTTT. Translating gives CASARSGGGTGELFF.

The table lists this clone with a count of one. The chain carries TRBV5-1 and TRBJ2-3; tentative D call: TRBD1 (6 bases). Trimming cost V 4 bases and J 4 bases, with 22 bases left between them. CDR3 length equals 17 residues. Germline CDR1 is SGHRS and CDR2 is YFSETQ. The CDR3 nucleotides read TGCGCCAGCAGCCCGATGGACAGCCAGATTCGGGCAGATACGCAGTATTTT. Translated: CASSPMDSQIRADTQYF.

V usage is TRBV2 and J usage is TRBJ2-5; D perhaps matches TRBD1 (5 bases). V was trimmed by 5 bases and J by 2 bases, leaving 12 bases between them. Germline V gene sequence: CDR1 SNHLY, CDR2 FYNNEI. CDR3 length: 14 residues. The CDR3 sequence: CASSLQGFQETQYF. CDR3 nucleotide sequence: TGTGCCAGCAGTCTGCAGGGTTTTCAAGAGACCCAGTACTTC.